This entry lists 9 T cell receptor beta chains sequenced from one sample in a study of cytomegalovirus exposure and HLA in healthy donors. The PCR employed 60 Vbeta primers together with 13 Jbeta primers. Repertoires were generated with immunoSEQ multiplex PCR, while TCRdb's copy carries only in-frame clones and drops some. The sample holds 90,000 to 140,000 clones, around 80% seen once. Source material: PBMCs. The receptor source for this set is a man between 25 and 39 years old in good health and CMV-seronegative.

Only one count was recorded for this clone. This rearrangement joins TRBV11-2 to TRBJ1-1; 8 nucleotides agree with TRBD1. Germline V gene data show CDR1 as SGHAT and CDR2 as FQNNGV. The CDR3 has 16 residues. J gave up 3 bases and V 3 bases, and 9 bases lay outside the gene matches. Here the CDR3 DNA reads TGTGCCAGCAGCTTGGTAGGGGGACAGGTCCACACTGAAGCTTTCTTT. This codes for CASSLVGGQVHTEAFF.

The chain couples TRBV5-1 to TRBJ1-3, with D perhaps matching TRBD1 (6 bases). Germline lookup yields CDR1 SGHRS and CDR2 YFSETQ. The ends were cut back, 7 bases at V and 2 bases at J, with 19 bases in the middle. CDR3 length equals 16 residues. CDR3 nucleotide sequence: TGCGCCAGCCGGGAGGATCCGGGGGCAGCTGGAAACACCATATATTTT. This encodes CASREDPGAAGNTIYF.

The V call is TRBV15, the J call TRBJ2-7; 14 bases agree with TRBD2. The CDR3 runs to 19 residues. V dropped 0 bases and J dropped 5; count of bases not matched to a gene: 12. Germline CDR1 reads LNHNV; CDR2 reads YYDKDF (reference sequence). The CDR3 loop is CATSRDRGLAGGLLHEQYF. In nucleotides, the CDR3 is TGTGCCACCAGCAGAGATCGAGGACTAGCGGGGGGCCTACTGCACGAGCAGTACTTC.

This clone appeared once. The chain is built from TRBV5-5 and TRBJ2-7, with TRBD2 identical over 9 bases. Germline lookup yields CDR1 SGHKS and CDR2 YYEKEE (reference sequence). This CDR3 spans 14 amino acids. V dropped 2 bases and J dropped 3; count of bases not matched to a gene: 3. CDR3 nucleotide sequence: TGTGCCAGCAGCTTAGCGGGAGGTAGCTACGAGCAGTACTTC. Amino acids: CASSLAGGSYEQYF.

The chain has TRBV10-3 and TRBJ2-5; D not certain. The CDR3 runs to 13 residues. Germline V gene lookup returns CDR1 ENHRY and CDR2 SYGVKD. Trimming shortened V by 6 bases and J by 5 bases, and 13 bases separated the two germline ends. CDR3 coding DNA: TGTGCCATCAGCGAAGGAAGGCGGGAGACCCAGTACTTC. Residues: CAISEGRRETQYF.

The sample holds one count of this clone. V gene TRBV9 combines with J gene TRBJ2-3, with 7 bases aligning to TRBD2. V shed 0 bases and J 6 bases; nucleotides not matched to a gene: 10. The CDR3 has 16 amino acids. Germline lookup yields CDR1 SGDLS and CDR2 YYNGEE. In DNA, the CDR3 is TGTGCCAGCAGCGTAGGGTTTGCGGGAGCTGCGGATACGCAGTATTTT. Translating it yields CASSVGFAGAADTQYF.

In the case of this clone: Relative to the germline gene, one junction end is altered; a read error may explain this. The gene calls are TRBV7-6 and TRBJ2-7; TRBD1 matches at 9 bases. The CDR3 consists of 14 residues. Germline V gene lookup returns CDR1 SGHVS and CDR2 FNYEAQ. The DNA for the CDR3 is TGTGCCAGCAGCCGGGACAGGGTAACCTACGAGCGGTACTTC. Translated, it gives CASSRDRVTYERYF.

The V and J genes are TRBV29-1 and TRBJ1-2; tentative D call: TRBD1 (5 bases). Trimming cost V 3 bases and J 4 bases, with 12 bases left between them. Germline V gene sequence: CDR1 SQVTM, CDR2 ANQGSEA. There are 13 residues in the CDR3. The CDR3, as DNA: TGCAGCGTTGACACAGGTTTGGGCTATGGCTACACCTTC. It encodes CSVDTGLGYGYTF.

This clone was seen just once. The chain links TRBV9 to TRBJ1-1; the match to TRBD1 covers 8 bases. The CDR3 loop spans 17 amino acids. CDR1 SGDLS and CDR2 YYNGEE come from the germline V gene. The V segment lost 3 bases and the J segment 5 bases; nucleotides outside the gene matches: 15. CDR3 nucleotides: TGTGCCAGCAGCGCCACGGGTCAGGGGGCGCTGAGGACTGAAGCTTTCTTT. This sequence encodes CASSATGQGALRTEAFF.